The 25 T cell receptor beta chains listed next were all sequenced from one sample in a study of PD-1 blockade in mismatch repair-deficient tumors. Generated by immunoSEQ multiplex PCR, the TCRdb table keeps only in-frame clones and is missing some. The sample shows some 49,000 clones, around three quarters of them seen only once. The sample in question was PBMCs, obtained before pembrolizumab treatment. Every receptor here comes from an adult with mismatch repair-deficient cancer.

This clone has only a few counts. J is TRBJ1-2 and V is TRBV5-1; unclear D gene. CDR1 and CDR2 (germline): SGHRS, YFSETQ. This CDR3 has 15 residues. The V end was cut by 4 bases, the J end by 0 bases, with 13 bases between. This CDR3 is CASSGSGEANYGYTF. The CDR3 DNA reads as TGCGCCAGCAGCGGGAGTGGAGAAGCTAACTATGGCTACACCTTC.

The rearrangement uses TRBV7-8 and TRBJ1-2; D call uncertain. Trimming took off 7 bases at V and 2 bases at J, with 11 bases between the two ends. Germline CDR1 reads SGHVS; CDR2 reads FQNEAQ. The CDR3 runs 13 residues. The CDR3 region is CASTLDGNYGYTF. The CDR3, as DNA: TGTGCCAGCACCTTGGACGGAAACTATGGCTACACCTTC.

About this clone: One end of the junction varies from germline; a read error may be responsible. This chain connects TRBV7-7 to TRBJ2-5, with 10 positions matching TRBD2. The CDR3 spans 14 residues. Germline CDR1 SSHAT, CDR2 FNYEAQ (reference sequence). DNA of the CDR3: TGTGCTAGCAGCTCTAGCGGGAGAGGAGAGACCCAGTACTTC. The encoded protein is CASSSSGRGETQYF.

The CDR3 DNA reads as TGCGCCAGCAGCCCACGGGAGCGTAGGGCAGATACGCAGTATTTT. This sequence encodes CASSPRERRADTQYF. This chain joins TRBV4-1 and TRBJ2-3, with TRBD2 as a possible D gene (6 bases). This CDR3 has 15 amino acids. Trimming pared 4 bases from V and 4 bases from J, leaving 15 bases between. CDR1 is MGHRA and CDR2 is YSYEKL in the germline V gene.

This clone was observed a few times. The gene calls are TRBV27 and TRBJ1-1; a weak D match, TRBD1 (6 bases). The CDR3 is 13 residues long. V was pared by 1 base and J by 5 bases, with 8 bases between. Per the germline V gene, CDR1 is MNHEY and CDR2 is SMNVEV (reference sequence). CDR3 coding DNA: TGTGCCAGCAGTTTATTCAGGGGAACTGAAGCTTTCTTT. It encodes CASSLFRGTEAFF.

The gene calls are TRBV18 and TRBJ1-3, with D possibly matching TRBD1 (5 bases). The CDR3 sequence is 16 residues long. Trimming stripped 3 bases from V and 0 bases from J, with 12 bases between. The germline gives CDR1 KGHSH, CDR2 LQKENI. The CDR3 is CASSPGTGTSGNTIYF. In DNA, the CDR3 is TGTGCCAGCTCACCCGGGACCGGAACCTCTGGAAACACCATATATTTT.

The chain uses TRBV5-3 and TRBJ2-2, with 9 bases aligning to TRBD2. TRBV5-3 is noted as an ORF with a role that remains uncertain. The CDR3 covers 16 residues. V lost 0 bases and J lost 7; bases outside the gene matches: 7. CDR3 nucleotides: TGTGCCAGAAGCTTGGTTCTAGCGGGACCCCACGGGGAGCTGTTTTTT. As protein: CARSLVLAGPHGELFF.

The chain links TRBV11-1 to TRBJ2-5; D is possibly TRBD2 (5 bases). From germline, CDR1 is SGHAT and CDR2 FQDESV (reference sequence). The CDR3 contains 15 residues. Trimming shortened V by 6 bases and J by 7 bases, and 21 bases separated the two germline ends. This chain's CDR3 is CASRFAPAASGTQYF. For the CDR3, the DNA is TGTGCCAGCAGGTTCGCCCCAGCGGCCAGCGGGACCCAGTACTTC.

The chain joins TRBV19 to TRBJ1-2; unclear D gene. Germline V CDR1 and CDR2: LNHDA, SQIVND (reference sequence). Trimming took off 7 bases at V and 2 bases at J, with 14 bases between the two ends. The CDR3 totals 14 residues. The CDR3 sequence: CASISTDYNYGYTF. The CDR3 DNA is TGTGCCAGTATATCTACAGACTACAACTATGGCTACACCTTC.

The V gene is TRBV7-3, the J gene TRBJ2-3; the D is unclear. The CDR3 extends over 15 amino acids. V was trimmed by 4 bases and J by 2 bases, leaving 13 bases between them. CDR1 is SGHTA and CDR2 is FQGTGA in the germline V gene. This CDR3 is CASSSRTATTDTQYF. CDR3 nucleotides: TGTGCCAGCAGCTCGCGGACCGCAACCACAGATACGCAGTATTTT.

The CDR3 loop reads CASSRDGYEQYF. The CDR3 coding sequence is TGTGCCAGCAGCCGTGACGGCTACGAGCAGTACTTC. The chain carries TRBV6-5 and TRBJ2-7; D remains ambiguous. The length of the CDR3 is 12 residues. V was pared by 6 bases and J by 3 bases, with 9 bases between. Per germline, CDR1 MNHEY and CDR2 SVGAGI.

V is TRBV25-1 and J is TRBJ1-1; D not certain. The CDR3 is 11 residues long. Germline loops: CDR1 MGHDK, CDR2 SYGVNS. The V gene lost 6 bases and the J gene lost 2 bases, with 4 bases spanning the gap. The CDR3: CASRINTEAFF. The CDR3 DNA follows: TGTGCCAGCAGAATCAACACTGAAGCTTTCTTT.

The genes are TRBV7-8 and TRBJ2-5, with D possibly being TRBD1 or TRBD2 (5 bases each). V was shortened by 5 bases and J by 5 bases, with 9 bases between the two germline ends. This CDR3 comprises 12 residues. CDR1 is SGHVS, CDR2 FQNEAQ, per germline. The CDR3 loop reads CASSLGEETQYF. The DNA of the CDR3 is TGTGCCAGCAGCCTAGGGGAGGAGACCCAGTACTTC.

V is TRBV10-3 and J is TRBJ1-4; D possibly corresponds to TRBD1 (5 bases). This CDR3 spans 14 amino acids. Per the germline V gene, CDR1 is ENHRY and CDR2 is SYGVKD. Trimming took off 3 bases at V and 0 bases at J, with 5 bases between the two ends. The CDR3: CAISDRATNEKLFF. The CDR3 DNA reads as TGTGCCATCAGTGACAGGGCAACTAATGAAAAACTGTTTTTT.

This clone has more than one count but fewer than ten. The CDR3 reads CASSTPGAYNEQFF. CDR3 DNA: TGTGCCAGTAGTACCCCCGGGGCCTACAATGAGCAGTTCTTC. V and J are TRBV19 and TRBJ2-1, with a possible D match to TRBD2 (5 bases). Germline CDR1 LNHDA, CDR2 SQIVND (reference sequence). Trimming pared 4 bases from V and 2 bases from J, leaving 9 bases between. The CDR3 runs to 14 residues.

The chain joins TRBV27 to TRBJ1-1; 7 bases match TRBD1. This CDR3 is 16 amino acids long. J lost 1 base, V lost 8 bases, and 13 bases had no gene match. CDR1 is MNHEY and CDR2 is SMNVEV in the germline V gene (reference sequence). In nucleotides, the CDR3 is TGTGCCAGCCGTCCCAGGGGGGGGTCTGGGAACACTGAAGCTTTCTTT. Its translation: CASRPRGGSGNTEAFF.

J is TRBJ2-7 and V is TRBV27; the D call may be TRBD1 or TRBD2 (6 bases each). V gave up 0 bases and J gave up 1 base, with 16 bases separating them. This CDR3 has 17 residues. In germline, CDR1 is MNHEY, CDR2 SMNVEV (reference sequence). As DNA, the CDR3 is TGTGCCAGCAGTTTATCAGCAGGGGAGGTCCCATCCTACGAGCAGTACTTC. Amino acids: CASSLSAGEVPSYEQYF.

This clone occurred a few times. The junction does not match germline at one end; this may be a read error. The CDR3: CASSQDEESPNYGYTF. CDR3 coding DNA: TGCGCCAGCAGCCAAGATGAAGAATCTCCTAACTATGGCTACACCTTC. The chain combines TRBV7-2 with TRBJ1-2; D is undetermined. CDR1 and CDR2 from the germline V gene are SGHTA and FQGNSA. CDR3 length: 16 residues. Variable domain in full (rest from reference TRBV7-2 and TRBJ1-2): GAGVSQSPSNKVTEKGKDVELRCDPISGHTALYWYRQSLGQGLEFLIYFQGNSAPDKSGLPSDRFSAERTGGSVSTLTIQRTQQEDSAVYLCASSQDEESPNYGYTFGSGTRLTVV.

This clone was observed a few times. This sequence joins TRBV27 and TRBJ2-7, with a weak D call TRBD2 (5 bases). V dropped 6 bases and J dropped 2 bases, with 17 bases sitting between them. CDR1 MNHEY and CDR2 SMNVEV come from the germline V gene (reference sequence). The CDR3 runs 15 residues. CDR3 nucleotide sequence: TGTGCCAGCAGGGGTGGGAGCCTCCCTCCCTACGAGCAGTACTTC. As protein: CASRGGSLPPYEQYF.

The chain has TRBV11-3 and TRBJ2-3; TRBD2 matches 9 bases. The CDR3 runs to 16 residues. J was trimmed by 4 bases and V by 4 bases; bases with no gene match: 9. Germline lookup yields CDR1 SGHNT and CDR2 YENEEA. CDR3 bases: TGTGCCAGCAGCTCGCGAGGTAGCGGGAGAGCAGATACGCAGTATTTT. Translation gives CASSSRGSGRADTQYF. Full variable domain (remainder filled in from reference TRBV11-3 and TRBJ2-3): EAGVVQSPRYKIIEKKQPVAFWCNPISGHNTLYWYLQNLGQGPELLIRYENEEAVDDSQLPKDRFSAERLKGVDSTLKIQPAELGDSAVYLCASSSRGSGRADTQYFGPGTRLTVL.

The V gene is TRBV15, the J gene TRBJ2-1; D possibly corresponds to TRBD2 (6 bases). This CDR3 spans 13 amino acids. V gave up 8 bases and J gave up 7 bases, with 15 bases separating them. The germline V gene encodes CDR1 LNHNV and CDR2 YYDKDF (reference sequence). CDR3 bases: TGTGCCACCGAATTGGACCGGGGGAATGAGCAGTTCTTC. Amino acid sequence: CATELDRGNEQFF.

This clone has just one count. The CDR3 nucleotides are TGTGCCAGCAGTGGGAGGGAGCGAAGCACAGATACGCAGTATTTT. Residues: CASSGRERSTDTQYF. The chain is built from TRBV27 and TRBJ2-3, with 7 bases fitting TRBD2. The germline gives CDR1 MNHEY, CDR2 SMNVEV (reference sequence). CDR3 length: 15 amino acids. V lost 5 bases and J lost 0; bases outside the gene matches: 5.

This chain connects TRBV27 to TRBJ1-1, with D possibly being TRBD1 (5 bases). The CDR3 has 13 amino acids. V was clipped by 6 bases and J by 0 bases, with 8 bases between them. Germline V gene data show CDR1 as MNHEY and CDR2 as SMNVEV (reference sequence). The CDR3 nucleotides are TGTGCCAGCAGGTTGGGGCTGAACACTGAAGCTTTCTTT. It translates to CASRLGLNTEAFF.

The chain is built from TRBV2 and TRBJ2-1; 12 nucleotides align to TRBD2. The junction had 9 bases not matched to a gene; V was cut back by 5 bases and J by 7 bases. The CDR3 is 16 amino acids. From germline, CDR1 is SNHLY and CDR2 FYNNEI. The CDR3: CASSRSSGRARNEQFF. The CDR3 region has the DNA TGTGCCAGCAGTCGTTCTAGCGGGAGGGCCCGGAATGAGCAGTTCTTC.

The rearrangement joins TRBV25-1 to TRBJ2-3; D may be TRBD2 (5 bases). This CDR3 region has 14 residues. The germline CDR1 and CDR2 sequences are MGHDK and SYGVNS. Trimming left V 5 bases short and J 9 bases short, with 18 bases between. CDR3 sequence (DNA): TGTGCCAGCAGTATCGAGGGAGCCCTGTACACGCAGTATTTT. It yields the protein CASSIEGALYTQYF.